This TCR beta chain was found in a study of beta chain features in type 1 diabetes. Overall study: No patient-donor differences in age, gender, total cells or subset yield.

There was one heparinised blood draw per donor, averaging roughly 110 mL. Naive, central memory, regulatory and stem cell-like memory cells within the CD4+ compartment were sorted using CD45RO/CCR7/CD25/CD127/CD95/CD27. About this clone itself: Its specificity is not known.

The whole isolated RNA underwent reverse transcription, so sequencing captured expressed TCRB transcripts. Libraries were prepared by immunoSEQ multiplex PCR; TCRdb keeps only in-frame clonotypes and omits some of them. The data show about 240,000 clones, with over 11% seen just once and just under 0.02% held by the top ten. CDR1 and CDR2 (germline): MGHRA, YSYEKL. With V trimmed by 0 bases and J by 6 bases, 7 bases remained unmatched. The CDR3 runs 17 residues. Overall study results and limits: Type 1 diabetes patients showed a moderate but significant shortening of TCRB CDR3s in all four CD4+ subsets. Reduced insertions and increased deletions marked VDJ junctions in type 1 diabetes patients.

Specimen: naive CD4+ T cells from blood. This chain connects TRBV4-1 to TRBJ1-6; 8 nucleotides line up with TRBD1. This TCR was recovered from a man aged 25 to 40 with type 1 diabetes. CDR3 in DNA: TGCGCCAGCAGCCAAGATCCAGGGGGCCGGGGTAATTCACCCCTCCACTTT. It specifies CASSQDPGGRGNSPLHF.